This T cell receptor (beta chain) was recorded in a study of T cell repertoires in cytomegalovirus infection. MiXCR was run by TCRdb on the reads, yielding one entry per CDR3 protein. The table has about 260,000 distinct CDR3 sequences, approximately 14% seen once. The germline gives CDR1 SEHNR, CDR2 FQNEAQ (reference sequence). V gave up 2 bases and J gave up 10 bases, with 12 bases separating them. This CDR3 contains 14 residues. Sequencing was done on a sample of PBMCs. The TCR originated in a human donor in good health (CMV status not recorded). Some clones in this sample may be carry-over from other donors' samples. This chain joins TRBV7-9 and TRBJ1-6, with no clear D. Here the CDR3 reads CASSLLGFNSPLHF. DNA of the CDR3: TGTGCCAGCAGCTTACTGGGGTTCAACTCACCCCTCCACTTT.